The sample holds many counts of the clone carrying this T cell receptor (beta chain). The template used for profiling TCR beta VDJ and CDR3 was genomic DNA. TCRdb re-called the reads with MiXCR, one entry per CDR3 protein. The sample lists roughly 200,000 distinct CDR3 sequences; 65% were seen once. Those patients picked for sequencing had displayed CD8+CD57+ cell expansion on flow cytometry. The data were obtained in a study of CD8+CD57+ T cells in acquired aplastic anemia. Study-level information: The DNA of sorted CD4+ and CD8+ cells averaged 3.2 ug.

Between the trimmed V and J ends, which lost 4 bases and 6 bases, there was a span of 27 bases. Germline V lookup: CDR1 MNHNS, CDR2 SASEGT. The CDR3 totals 18 residues. The chain links TRBV6-1 to TRBJ1-1; tentatively, D is TRBD1 (6 bases). The specimen sequenced was sorted CD4+, CD8+, or CD8+CD57+ T cells (not recorded which) from PBMCs. The clonotype originates from a human donor with aplastic anemia. CDR3 protein: CASSGVFQGMDFGAEAFF. CDR3 sequence (DNA): TGTGCCAGCAGTGGGGTCTTTCAGGGGATGGATTTTGGGGCTGAAGCTTTCTTT.